This T cell receptor (beta chain) was obtained from a study of PD-L1 blockade in urothelial cancer. Study information: Patients began atezolizumab, 1,200 mg intravenously every 3 weeks, in about 2014.

The length of the CDR3 is 15 residues. Germline values: CDR1 SGHDT, CDR2 YYEEEE. V dropped 4 bases and J dropped 6 bases, with 19 bases sitting between them. Added to each PCR by spiking were synthetic TCR analog templates. Sequencing was performed with immunoSEQ multiplex PCR; in TCRdb, only in-frame clones are kept and a portion is missing. The sample carries about 120,000 clones, around 88% recorded once. Time point described: peripheral blood 6 weeks after treatment start. This rearrangement joins TRBV5-6 to TRBJ1-1, with D perhaps matching TRBD1 (6 bases). The source is a man aged 50 to 59 with urothelial cancer. The sequencing here drew on PBMCs, taken around atezolizumab (anti-PD-L1) treatment. CDR3: CASSRGHGGQAEAFF. DNA of the CDR3: TGTGCCAGCAGCAGGGGACACGGGGGGCAGGCTGAAGCTTTCTTT.